The present T cell receptor (beta chain) was sequenced within a study of blood T cell repertoires in COVID-19. Study details: Collection of acute and convalescent COVID-19 samples took place in the United States, Italy and Spain. From T cells, B-cell-depleted T cells, or PBMCs came the material, which was cDNA or gDNA.

This clone is medium-sized. As handled by the study authors: Amplification of reference gene primers was used by the study to estimate nucleated cell counts. Method: immunoSEQ multiplex PCR; TCRdb's copy keeps in-frame clones and lacks some. V and J calls and clone size come straight from that table; D and trimming were deduced from the DNA. The sample has around 56,000 clones, 90% to 95% seen once; the top ten hold approximately 7.6%. Germline V CDR1 and CDR2: MNHEY, SVGAGI. V lost 2 bases, J lost 6 bases, and 5 bases stayed unmatched. CDR3 length: 14 amino acids. This TCR came from a woman between 55 and 75 years old with active or convalescent COVID-19. The sample consisted of peripheral blood. The rearrangement links TRBV6-5 to TRBJ1-2; TRBD1 matches 8 bases. The CDR3 sequence is CASSYAGGANGYTF. CDR3 coding DNA: TGTGCCAGCAGTTACGCAGGGGGCGCAAATGGCTACACCTTC.